Below, 14 T cell receptor beta chains from the same sample are listed, as sequenced in a study of blood T cell repertoires in COVID-19. Sequencing used immunoSEQ multiplex PCR; TCRdb keeps in-frame clones, though not all of them. The top ten hold approximately 3.5% of the sample, which has some 250,000 clones, approximately 83% seen once. Sequenced sample: PBMCs or T cells enriched from blood (not recorded which). These receptors all come from a middle-aged woman with acute COVID-19.

V and J are TRBV25-1 and TRBJ2-3, with 10 bases lining up with TRBD2. V trimming: 2 bases; J trimming: 1 base; junction bases outside the gene matches: 3. CDR1 is MGHDK, CDR2 SYGVNS, per germline. There are 16 residues in the CDR3. CDR3 sequence: CASSEGGTSGTDTQYF. CDR3 nucleotide sequence: TGTGCCAGCAGTGAAGGGGGGACTAGCGGCACAGATACGCAGTATTTT.

V and J are TRBV11-1 and TRBJ2-1, with TRBD2 matching over 10 bases. The germline CDR1 and CDR2 sequences are SGHAT and FQDESV (reference sequence). After removal of 6 bases from V and 5 bases from J, the junction contained 10 bases not matched to a gene. There are 16 residues in the CDR3. CDR3 protein: CASSHPLAGSNNEQFF. The CDR3 bases are TGTGCCAGCAGTCATCCACTAGCGGGAAGTAACAATGAGCAGTTCTTC.

The V and J genes are TRBV14 and TRBJ2-7, with unresolved D. The CDR3 sequence is 12 residues long. V lost 4 bases to trimming and J lost 3 bases, with 7 bases between them. The V gene's germline CDR1 is SGHDN and CDR2 FVKESK. CDR3 coding DNA: TGTGCCAGCAGCCTTTCCTACTACGAGCAGTACTTC. The encoded protein is CASSLSYYEQYF. Supplemented by reference TRBV14 and TRBJ2-7, the full variable domain reads EAGVTQFPSHSVIEKGQTVTLRCDPISGHDNLYWYRRVMGKEIKFLLHFVKESKQDESGMPNNRFLAERTGGTYSTLKVQPAELEDSGVYFCASSLSYYEQYFGPGTRLTVT.

The CDR3 sequence: CASALERKETQYF. The CDR3 region has the DNA TGTGCCAGCGCCCTCGAGCGGAAAGAGACCCAGTACTTC. The chain joins TRBV12-3 or TRBV12-4 to TRBJ2-5, with D maybe TRBD2 (5 bases). This CDR3 has 13 residues. Trimming took off 8 bases at V and 3 bases at J, with 13 bases between the two ends.

The CDR3 nucleotides are TGTGCCAGCAGCCCGACAGGGCGCTACGAGCAGTACTTC. As protein: CASSPTGRYEQYF. The rearrangement links TRBV6-6 to TRBJ2-7, with 7 nucleotides matching TRBD1. From germline, CDR1 is MNHNY and CDR2 SVGAGI (reference sequence). Trimming at V came to 6 bases and at J to 3 bases, leaving 5 bases not matched to a gene. The CDR3 totals 13 residues.

V usage is TRBV7-2 and J usage is TRBJ1-1; 9 positions agree with TRBD1. The CDR3 runs 15 residues. CDR1 and CDR2 (germline): SGHTA, FQGNSA. V was pared by 6 bases and J by 5 bases, with 10 bases of the junction left unmatched. The CDR3: CASRHGDREVTEAFF. CDR3 sequence (DNA): TGTGCCAGCAGGCATGGGGACAGGGAGGTAACTGAAGCTTTCTTT.

The J gene is TRBJ2-3, the V gene TRBV5-1; D might be TRBD1 (5 bases). There are 14 residues in the CDR3. Germline-derived CDR1 and CDR2 are SGHRS and YFSETQ. V was cut by 7 bases and J by 7 bases, with 19 bases left in between. The CDR3 loop is CASSPRQSLNTQYF. CDR3 DNA sequence: TGCGCCAGCTCCCCGAGACAGTCGTTGAATACGCAGTATTTT.

About this clone: The same CDR3 arises from other DNA sequences in this sample as well. The chain recombines TRBV7-8 with TRBJ2-5; no clear D. This CDR3 spans 13 amino acids. The ends were cut back, 1 base at V and 2 bases at J, with 5 bases in the middle. Germline CDR1 is SGHVS and CDR2 is FQNEAQ. This CDR3 is CASSLGQQETQYF. The CDR3 DNA follows: TGTGCCAGCAGCTTAGGGCAGCAAGAGACCCAGTACTTC.

The genes are TRBV7-6 and TRBJ2-1; 13 positions agree with TRBD2. J was trimmed by 8 bases and V by 5 bases; bases with no gene match: 6. The germline CDR1 and CDR2 sequences are SGHVS and FNYEAQ. The CDR3 is 15 amino acids. As DNA, the CDR3 is TGTGCCAGCAGCCAACGGACTAGCGGGAGCGATGAGCAGTTCTTC. Amino acids: CASSQRTSGSDEQFF.

The genes are TRBV5-8 and TRBJ1-5; D is possibly TRBD1 (6 bases). Trimming shortened V by 5 bases and J by 3 bases, and 18 bases separated the two germline ends. CDR3 length equals 16 residues. The germline V gene has CDR1 SGHTS and CDR2 YDEGEE. The CDR3 sequence: CASRTYGRGDNQPQHF. In DNA form, the CDR3 reads TGTGCCAGCAGAACCTACGGCAGGGGAGACAATCAGCCCCAGCATTTT.

This chain uses TRBV18 with TRBJ2-7; possible D gene TRBD1, 5 bases. The CDR3 runs 13 residues. V dropped 2 bases and J dropped 5 bases, with 10 bases sitting between them. CDR1 and CDR2 from the germline V gene are KGHSH and LQKENI. DNA for the CDR3: TGTGCCAGCTCACCAGCCAGGGTGGACGAGCAGTACTTC. It translates to CASSPARVDEQYF. Filled out from reference TRBV18 and TRBJ2-7, the complete variable domain reads NAGVMQNPRHLVRRRGQEARLRCSPMKGHSHVYWYRQLPEEGLKFMVYLQKENIIDESGMPKERFSAEFPKEGPSILRIQQVVRGDSAAYFCASSPARVDEQYFGPGTRLTVT.

This chain uses TRBV6-1 with TRBJ2-7; the match to TRBD2 covers 7 bases. The CDR3 is made up of 15 amino acids. With 3 bases clipped from V and 1 base from J, the junction kept 6 bases outside the gene matches. The V gene's germline CDR1 is MNHNS and CDR2 SASEGT. Written as DNA, the CDR3 is TGTGCCAGCAGTGAGGGGCCAGCGGGATCCTACGAGCAGTACTTC. Translating it yields CASSEGPAGSYEQYF.

V and J are TRBV13 and TRBJ1-1; D gene unclear. V gave up 1 base and J gave up 1 base, with 13 bases separating them. The CDR3 is made up of 16 amino acids. The germline CDR1 and CDR2 sequences are PRHDT and FYEKMQ (reference sequence). The CDR3 DNA reads TGTGCCAGCAGCTTAGTATCTCGGCGGCAGAACACTGAAGCTTTCTTT. This gives the protein CASSLVSRRQNTEAFF.

The rearrangement joins TRBV27 to TRBJ2-7; 7 nucleotides align to TRBD2. There are 15 residues in the CDR3. Germline V gene sequence: CDR1 MNHEY, CDR2 SMNVEV (reference sequence). V shed 5 bases, J shed 4 bases, and the junction held 11 bases outside the gene matches. CDR3 DNA: TGTGCCAGCAGTCCCCGCAGTAGCGGGCCTTACGAGCAGTACTTC. As protein: CASSPRSSGPYEQYF.